The subject of this entry is one T cell receptor beta chain. This record comes from a study of cytomegalovirus exposure and HLA in healthy donors. The table came from immunoSEQ multiplex PCR; TCRdb's copy has only in-frame clones and leaves some out. Counted here are 95,000 to 150,000 clones, roughly 84% occurring once; the ten biggest clones make up roughly 2%. This CDR3 has 12 amino acids. Germline V gene lookup returns CDR1 SGHNT and CDR2 YYREEE (reference sequence). V was shortened by 2 bases and J by 5 bases, with 7 bases between the two germline ends. The sample consisted of PBMCs. This chain connects TRBV5-4 to TRBJ1-1; TRBD1 is a possible D gene (5 bases). The source is a woman in her 30s in good health and CMV-seronegative. The CDR3 loop is CASSFSGTEAFF. The CDR3 DNA reads as TGTGCCAGCAGCTTTTCAGGGACTGAAGCTTTCTTT.